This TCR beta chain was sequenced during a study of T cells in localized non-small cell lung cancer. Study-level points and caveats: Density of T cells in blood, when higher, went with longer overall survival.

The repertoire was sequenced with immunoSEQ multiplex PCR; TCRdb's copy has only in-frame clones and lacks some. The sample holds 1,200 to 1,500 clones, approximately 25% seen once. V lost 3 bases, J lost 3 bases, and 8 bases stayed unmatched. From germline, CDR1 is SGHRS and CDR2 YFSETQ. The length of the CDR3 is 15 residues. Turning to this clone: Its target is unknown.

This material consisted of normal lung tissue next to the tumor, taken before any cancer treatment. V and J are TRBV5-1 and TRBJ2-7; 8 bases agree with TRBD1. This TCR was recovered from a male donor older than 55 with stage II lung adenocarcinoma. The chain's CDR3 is CASSSGQALNYEQYF. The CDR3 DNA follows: TGCGCCAGCAGCTCGGGACAGGCCCTCAACTACGAGCAGTACTTC.